What follows describes a single TCR beta chain. The germline V gene encodes CDR1 SNHLY and CDR2 FYNNEI. The V and J ends lost 3 bases and 4 bases respectively, with 3 bases between them. The length of the CDR3 is 11 residues. Here immunoSEQ multiplex PCR was the method, and the copy in TCRdb shows in-frame clones only, minus some. The data show a few million clones, with roughly nine tenths seen just once and over 0.12% held by the top ten. This specimen belongs to a study of shared clonotypes between healthy human individuals. V is TRBV2 and J is TRBJ1-1; no clear D gene. This clonotype was obtained from a man aged 18 to 30 in good health. Material: naive CD4+ T cells sorted from blood. Indicated subset: CD45RA+ positively selected. The CDR3 loop reads CASSDATEAFF. The CDR3 DNA reads TGTGCCAGCAGTGACGCCACTGAAGCTTTCTTT.